Listed here are 23 T cell receptor beta chains from one sample, sequenced in a study of post-analysis software for immune sequencing data. General observations from the study: A few TRBV segments (TRBV5-6, TRBV5-1 and TRBV20-1 among them) occurred more frequently in patients than in controls.

The library was made from cDNA and included unique molecular identifiers. Each CDR3 protein gets one entry after TCRdb re-called the PCR reads with MiXCR. This sample has roughly 800,000 distinct CDR3 sequences, with around 45% found just once. No antigen has been identified for these receptors. Sequenced sample: blood. The source of these receptors is a girl aged 10 to 17 with multiple sclerosis.

This clonotype has a handful of counts. The chain has TRBV28 and TRBJ2-7, with 10 bases fitting TRBD1. Germline loops: CDR1 MDHEN, CDR2 SYDVKM. After removal of 6 bases from V and 5 bases from J, the junction contained 4 bases not matched to a gene. This CDR3 spans 13 amino acids. The CDR3 bases are TGTGCCAGCAGGACAGGGGGCAGGAACGAGCAGTACTTC. Amino acids: CASRTGGRNEQYF.

The CDR3 coding sequence is TGTGCCAGCTCACCAGATCCTGGCTATGGCTACACCTTC. It specifies CASSPDPGYGYTF. The chain combines TRBV18 with TRBJ1-2; D is unclear. The CDR3 is 13 residues long. V gave up 2 bases and J gave up 4 bases, with 8 bases separating them. Germline CDR1 reads KGHSH; CDR2 reads LQKENI.

The chain recombines TRBV12-3 or TRBV12-4 with TRBJ2-7; 9 bases line up with TRBD1. This CDR3 contains 15 residues. Trimming removed 2 bases from V and 5 bases from J; junction bases left unmatched: 7. The chain's CDR3 is CASSLTGTGLDEQYF. Here the CDR3 DNA reads TGTGCCAGCAGTTTAACCGGGACAGGGTTGGACGAGCAGTACTTC.

The V gene is TRBV7-9, the J gene TRBJ2-7, with D hard to call. Judging by the DNA end, TRBJ2-5 fits better; the J call may be wrong. The CDR3 totals 16 residues. CDR1 is SEHNR and CDR2 is FQNEAQ in the germline V gene (reference sequence). DNA of the CDR3: TGTGCCAGCAGCTATCCCCCCGAGGTGCCCGAGGAGACCCAGTACTTC. Protein product: CASSYPPEVPEETQYF.

The rearrangement uses TRBV3-1 and TRBJ2-6; D might be TRBD1 (5 bases). The germline V and J ends were trimmed by 4 bases and 0 bases, with 16 bases remaining between them. Per germline, CDR1 LGHDT and CDR2 YNNKEL (reference sequence). This CDR3 has 18 amino acids. The CDR3 spells CASSLQGVVNSGANVLTF. The CDR3 coding sequence is TGTGCCAGCAGCCTCCAGGGTGTTGTCAACTCTGGGGCCAACGTCCTGACTTTC.

This clonotype was seen a few times. The chain recombines TRBV27 with TRBJ2-1; unclear D gene. CDR1 and CDR2 from the germline V gene are MNHEY and SMNVEV (reference sequence). The length of the CDR3 is 12 residues. V gave up 10 bases and J gave up 5 bases, with 12 bases separating them. This chain's CDR3 is CATSAQNNEQFF. CDR3 DNA sequence: TGTGCCACTTCGGCGCAGAACAATGAGCAGTTCTTC.

The chain carries TRBV6-6 and TRBJ2-7; a weak D match, TRBD2 (5 bases). Germline-derived CDR1 and CDR2 are MNHNY and SVGAGI (reference sequence). The CDR3 contains 14 residues. The V end lost 0 bases, the J end lost 4 bases, and 10 bases lay between the germline ends. The CDR3 coding sequence is TGTGCCAGCAGTTACTCGAGGGCAACTTACGAGCAGTACTTC. The encoded protein is CASSYSRATYEQYF.

This chain connects TRBV12-3 or TRBV12-4 to TRBJ2-5; no reliable D call. The CDR3 is 14 amino acids. V gave up 3 bases and J gave up 2 bases, with 10 bases separating them. In DNA form, the CDR3 reads TGTGCCAGCAGTTTGTTCTTGGGACAAGAGACCCAGTACTTC. Its protein is CASSLFLGQETQYF.

The chain has TRBV6-6 and TRBJ1-2; TRBD1 agrees at 7 bases. Trimming took 2 bases from V and 3 from J; bases not matched to a gene: 6. Germline V CDR1 and CDR2: MNHNY, SVGAGI (reference sequence). CDR3 length equals 15 residues. In DNA form, the CDR3 reads TGTGCCAGCAGTTACCCTAGGGACAGAGACTATGGCTACACCTTC. Its translation is CASSYPRDRDYGYTF.

This chain links TRBV28 with TRBJ1-2; 7 positions match TRBD1. CDR3 size: 17 residues. The V gene end was trimmed by 2 bases and the J gene end by 1 base; junction bases not matched to a gene: 10. Germline CDR1 reads MDHEN; CDR2 reads SYDVKM. CDR3 DNA sequence: TGTGCCAGCAGTTTAGACGCACAGGGGACCCTTAACTATGGCTACACCTTC. Protein sequence: CASSLDAQGTLNYGYTF.

This sequence joins TRBV27 and TRBJ2-5; weak D call: TRBD2 (6 bases). Trimming pared 6 bases from V and 5 bases from J, leaving 13 bases between. Per germline, CDR1 MNHEY and CDR2 SMNVEV (reference sequence). This CDR3 is 13 amino acids long. This CDR3 is CASSGSRMETQYF. CDR3 sequence (DNA): TGTGCCAGCAGCGGGAGTAGGATGGAGACCCAGTACTTC.

The chain recombines TRBV20-1 with TRBJ2-3; D is perhaps TRBD2 (6 bases). Germline V CDR1 and CDR2: DFQATT, SNEGSKA (reference sequence). The V gene lost 3 bases and the J gene lost 4 bases, with 17 bases spanning the gap. The CDR3 is 15 amino acids. CDR3 DNA: TGCAGTGCTAGTAGACTAGACGCTGGCCCAGATACGCAGTATTTT. Translated: CSASRLDAGPDTQYF.

The rearrangement uses TRBV6-6 and TRBJ2-7; perhaps TRBD1 as D (6 bases). This CDR3 contains 15 residues. Trimming removed 6 bases from V and 2 bases from J, with 17 bases in between. Per the germline V gene, CDR1 is MNHNY and CDR2 is SVGAGI (reference sequence). The chain's CDR3 is CASRPPGQGAYEQYF. DNA of the CDR3: TGTGCCAGCAGACCTCCGGGACAAGGGGCCTACGAGCAGTACTTC.

The CDR3 bases are TGTGCCAGCTCCCCCCCGGGGACTAGCCCCGCCCACGAGCAGTACTTC. It is translated as CASSPPGTSPAHEQYF. The chain links TRBV18 to TRBJ2-7, with 9 bases lining up with TRBD2. CDR3 length: 16 amino acids. The V segment lost 6 bases and the J segment 5 bases; nucleotides outside the gene matches: 14. Germline lookup yields CDR1 KGHSH and CDR2 LQKENI.

This clonotype was observed a handful of times. The chain couples TRBV12-3 or TRBV12-4 to TRBJ2-4; D is unclear. The length of the CDR3 is 16 residues. Between the trimmed V and J ends, which lost 4 bases and 0 bases, there was a span of 13 bases. CDR3 sequence reads: CASSSPGSLAKNIQYF. CDR3 DNA sequence: TGTGCCAGCAGTTCTCCAGGCAGCCTAGCCAAAAACATTCAGTACTTC.

The genes are TRBV21-1 and TRBJ2-7; the D call in the table, TRBD2, was not verified against the DNA. The DNA end favors TRBJ2-5, so the J call may be wrong. TRBV21-1 is assigned pseudogene status. CDR3 size: 14 residues. CDR3: CASSMTSGRRTQYF. As DNA, the CDR3 is TGTGCCAGCAGCATGACTAGCGGGAGACGGACCCAGTACTTC.

The chain carries TRBV6-6 and TRBJ2-3; D is possibly TRBD1 or TRBD2 (5 bases each). In germline, CDR1 is MNHNY, CDR2 SVGAGI (reference sequence). The CDR3 consists of 13 residues. The V gene lost 5 bases and the J gene lost 1 base, with 7 bases spanning the gap. The CDR3: CASSGDRTDTQYF. The CDR3 nucleotides read TGTGCCAGCAGTGGGGACCGCACAGATACGCAGTATTTT.

This chain uses TRBV6-1 with TRBJ2-6; 8 bases map to TRBD2. Losses at the gene ends were 1 base for V and 4 bases for J; bases not matched to a gene: 15. CDR1 is MNHNS and CDR2 is SASEGT in the germline V gene. CDR3 length equals 20 residues. In DNA form, the CDR3 reads TGTGCCAGCAGTGAAGTTTTGGTTGGACTAGCTTCGCCGGGGGCCAACGTCCTGACTTTC. Translating it yields CASSEVLVGLASPGANVLTF.

The chain carries TRBV7-9 and TRBJ2-3; 14 nucleotides agree with TRBD2. In germline, CDR1 is SEHNR, CDR2 FQNEAQ (reference sequence). The CDR3 loop spans 17 amino acids. V was pared by 3 bases and J by 1 base, with 3 bases of the junction left unmatched. CDR3 DNA sequence: TGTGCCAGCAGCTTGGGACTAGCGGGGGACCGCACAGATACGCAGTATTTT. Translated: CASSLGLAGDRTDTQYF.

The chain uses TRBV20-1 and TRBJ2-4; D perhaps matches TRBD1 (5 bases). V lost 6 bases to trimming and J lost 0 bases, with 12 bases between them. Germline V gives CDR1 DFQATT, CDR2 SNEGSKA (reference sequence). The CDR3 runs to 14 residues. The CDR3 here is CSAAPGLAKNIQYF. The DNA of the CDR3 is TGCAGTGCCGCCCCAGGGCTAGCCAAAAACATTCAGTACTTC.

This clonotype was picked up one time. The DNA for the CDR3 is TGTGCCAGCAGGAGGGTCGGGCCGGATACGCAGTATTTT. Residues: CASRRVGPDTQYF. The V and J genes are TRBV28 and TRBJ2-3; a weak D match, TRBD2 (5 bases). The CDR3 extends over 13 amino acids. V lost 6 bases, J lost 6 bases, and 13 bases lay in between. CDR1 MDHEN and CDR2 SYDVKM come from the germline V gene.

The rearrangement links TRBV6-6 to TRBJ2-3, with D perhaps matching TRBD1 (6 bases). Per the germline V gene, CDR1 is MNHNY and CDR2 is SVGAGI (reference sequence). The V and J ends lost 6 bases and 4 bases respectively, with 14 bases between them. The CDR3 is made up of 14 amino acids. The CDR3 DNA sequence: TGTGCCAGCAGACCGGGACACCTCCCAGATACGCAGTATTTT. It specifies CASRPGHLPDTQYF.

V usage is TRBV28 and J usage is TRBJ2-3; D is unclear. V was trimmed by 6 bases and J by 5 bases, leaving 18 bases between them. Germline CDR1 reads MDHEN; CDR2 reads SYDVKM. The CDR3 consists of 15 residues. This CDR3 reads CASRSGPLPKDTQYF. The DNA of the CDR3 is TGTGCCAGCAGGTCCGGCCCTCTCCCGAAAGATACGCAGTATTTT.